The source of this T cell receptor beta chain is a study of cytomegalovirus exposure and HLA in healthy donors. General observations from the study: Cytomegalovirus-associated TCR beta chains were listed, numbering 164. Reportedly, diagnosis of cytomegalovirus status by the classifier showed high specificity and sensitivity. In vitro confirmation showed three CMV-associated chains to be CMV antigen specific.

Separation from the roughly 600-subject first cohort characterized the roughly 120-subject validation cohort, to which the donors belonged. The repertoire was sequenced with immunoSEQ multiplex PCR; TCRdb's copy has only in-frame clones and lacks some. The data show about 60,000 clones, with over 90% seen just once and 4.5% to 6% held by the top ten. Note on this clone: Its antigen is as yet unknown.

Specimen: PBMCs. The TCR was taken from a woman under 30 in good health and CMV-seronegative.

The chain's CDR3 is CTTSSGSWKDTQYF. Written as DNA, the CDR3 is TGTACAACCTCTAGCGGGAGCTGGAAAGATACGCAGTATTTT. The rearrangement links TRBV12-5 to TRBJ2-3, with 10 bases matching TRBD2. The CDR3 is 14 amino acids. The germline CDR1 and CDR2 sequences are LGHNT and FRNRAP.